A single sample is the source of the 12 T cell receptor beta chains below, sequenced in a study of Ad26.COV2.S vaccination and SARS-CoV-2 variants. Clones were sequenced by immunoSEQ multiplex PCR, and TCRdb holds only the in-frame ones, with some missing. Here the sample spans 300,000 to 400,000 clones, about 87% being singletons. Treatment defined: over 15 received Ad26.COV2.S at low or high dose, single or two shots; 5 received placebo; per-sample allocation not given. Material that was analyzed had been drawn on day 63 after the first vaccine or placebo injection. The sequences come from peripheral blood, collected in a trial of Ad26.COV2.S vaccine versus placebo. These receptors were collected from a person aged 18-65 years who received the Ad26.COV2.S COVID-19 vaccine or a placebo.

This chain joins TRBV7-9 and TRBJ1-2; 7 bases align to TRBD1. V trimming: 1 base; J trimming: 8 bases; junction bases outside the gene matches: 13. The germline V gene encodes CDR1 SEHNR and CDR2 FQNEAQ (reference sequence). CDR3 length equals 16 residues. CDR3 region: CASSLGAEGGAGGYTF. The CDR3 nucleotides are TGTGCCAGCAGCTTAGGGGCAGAAGGGGGCGCGGGAGGCTACACCTTC.

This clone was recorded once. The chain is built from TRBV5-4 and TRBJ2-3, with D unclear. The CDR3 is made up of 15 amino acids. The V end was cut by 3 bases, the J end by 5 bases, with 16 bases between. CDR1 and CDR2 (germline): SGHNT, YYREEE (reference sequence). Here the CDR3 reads CASSSLINNVDTQYF. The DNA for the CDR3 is TGTGCCAGCAGCTCCTTAATAAACAACGTAGATACGCAGTATTTT.

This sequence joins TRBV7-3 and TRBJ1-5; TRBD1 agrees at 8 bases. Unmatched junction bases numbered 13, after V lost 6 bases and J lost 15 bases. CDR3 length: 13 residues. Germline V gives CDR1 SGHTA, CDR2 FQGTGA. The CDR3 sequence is CASRKEQGESLHF. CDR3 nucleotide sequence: TGTGCCAGCAGAAAAGAACAGGGGGAGTCGTTGCATTTT.

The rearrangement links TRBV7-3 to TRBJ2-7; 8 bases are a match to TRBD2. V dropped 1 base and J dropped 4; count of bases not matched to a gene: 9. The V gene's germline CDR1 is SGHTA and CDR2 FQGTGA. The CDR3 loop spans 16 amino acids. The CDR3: CASSLSSGPGGYEQYF. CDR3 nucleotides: TGTGCCAGCAGCTTAAGCAGCGGCCCGGGGGGGTACGAGCAGTACTTC.

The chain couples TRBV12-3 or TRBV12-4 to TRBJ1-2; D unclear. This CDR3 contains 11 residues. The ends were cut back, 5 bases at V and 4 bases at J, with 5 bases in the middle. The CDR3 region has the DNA TGTGCCAGCAGTGCGACCTATGGCTACACCTTC. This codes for CASSATYGYTF.

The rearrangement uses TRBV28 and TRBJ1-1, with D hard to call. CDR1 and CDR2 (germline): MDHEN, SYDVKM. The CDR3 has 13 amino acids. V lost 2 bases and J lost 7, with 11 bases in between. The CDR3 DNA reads TGTGCCAGCAGTTTAGAGTACCCACTTGAAGCTTTCTTT. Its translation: CASSLEYPLEAFF.

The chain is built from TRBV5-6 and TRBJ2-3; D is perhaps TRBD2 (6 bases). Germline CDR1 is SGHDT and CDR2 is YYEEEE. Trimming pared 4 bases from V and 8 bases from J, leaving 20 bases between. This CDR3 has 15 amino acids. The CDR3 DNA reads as TGTGCCAGCAGCCCTAGGTTACGCCCGGGGGTTACGCAGTATTTT. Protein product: CASSPRLRPGVTQYF.

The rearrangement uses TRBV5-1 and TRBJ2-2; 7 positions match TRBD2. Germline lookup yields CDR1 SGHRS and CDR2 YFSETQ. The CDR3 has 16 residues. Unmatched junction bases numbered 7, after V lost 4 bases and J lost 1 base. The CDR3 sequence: CASSPRWGGNTGELFF. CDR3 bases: TGCGCCAGCAGCCCCCGGTGGGGGGGGAACACCGGGGAGCTGTTTTTT.

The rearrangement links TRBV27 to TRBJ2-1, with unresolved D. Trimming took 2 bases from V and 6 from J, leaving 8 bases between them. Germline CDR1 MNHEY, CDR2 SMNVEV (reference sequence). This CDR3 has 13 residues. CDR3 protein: CASSLSGFNEQFF. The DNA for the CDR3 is TGTGCCAGCAGTTTAAGTGGTTTCAATGAGCAGTTCTTC.

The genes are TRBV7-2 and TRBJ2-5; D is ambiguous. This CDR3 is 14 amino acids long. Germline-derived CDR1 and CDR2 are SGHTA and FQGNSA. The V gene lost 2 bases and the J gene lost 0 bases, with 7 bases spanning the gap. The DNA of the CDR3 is TGTGCCAGCAGCTTATTCTCTTACCAAGAGACCCAGTACTTC. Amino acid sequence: CASSLFSYQETQYF.

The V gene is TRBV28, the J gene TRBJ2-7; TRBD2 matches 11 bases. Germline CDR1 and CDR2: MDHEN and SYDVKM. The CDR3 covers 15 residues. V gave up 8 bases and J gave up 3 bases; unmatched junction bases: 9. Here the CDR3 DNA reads TGTGCCAGCGTAGATCTAGCGGGAGGAAGCTACGAGCAGTACTTC. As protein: CASVDLAGGSYEQYF.

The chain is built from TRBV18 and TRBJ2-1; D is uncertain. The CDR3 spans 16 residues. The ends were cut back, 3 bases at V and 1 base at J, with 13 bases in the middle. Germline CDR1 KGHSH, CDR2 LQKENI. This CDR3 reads CASSPQAPPSYNEQFF. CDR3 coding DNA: TGTGCCAGCTCACCTCAGGCGCCCCCTTCCTACAATGAGCAGTTCTTC.